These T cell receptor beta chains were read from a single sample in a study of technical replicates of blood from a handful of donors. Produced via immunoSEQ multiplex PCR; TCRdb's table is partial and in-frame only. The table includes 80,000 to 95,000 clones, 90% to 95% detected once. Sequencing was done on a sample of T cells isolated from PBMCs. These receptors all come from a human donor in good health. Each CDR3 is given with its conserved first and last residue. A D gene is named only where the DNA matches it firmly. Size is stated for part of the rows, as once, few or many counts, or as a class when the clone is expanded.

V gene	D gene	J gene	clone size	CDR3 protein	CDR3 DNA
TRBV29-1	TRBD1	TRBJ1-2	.	CSDTDRGGSYGYTF	TGCAGCGACACCGACAGGGGGGGATCCTATGGCTACACCTTC
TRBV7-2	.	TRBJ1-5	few	CASSTKGSQPQHF	TGTGCCAGCAGCACTAAGGGGTCGCAGCCCCAGCATTTT
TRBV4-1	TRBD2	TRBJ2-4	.	CASSQPVAGVAKNIQYF	TGCGCCAGCAGCCAACCAGTAGCGGGGGTAGCCAAAAACATTCAGTACTTC
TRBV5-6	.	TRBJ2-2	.	CATHRVDSGSGELFF	TGTGCCACCCACAGGGTGGACAGCGGCTCCGGGGAGCTGTTTTTT
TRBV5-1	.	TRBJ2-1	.	CASSLGSGDEQFF	TGCGCCAGCAGCTTGGGCAGTGGTGATGAGCAGTTCTTC
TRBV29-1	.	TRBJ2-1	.	CSVATGTVDNEQFF	TGCAGCGTTGCTACAGGCACAGTCGACAATGAGCAGTTCTTC
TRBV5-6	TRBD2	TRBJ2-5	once	CASSLAGFWGGQETQYF	TGTGCCAGCAGCTTGGCGGGCTTTTGGGGGGGCCAAGAGACCCAGTACTTC
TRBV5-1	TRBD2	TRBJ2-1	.	CASSLEGGKGEQFF	TGCGCCAGCAGCTTGGAGGGAGGGAAGGGGGAGCAGTTCTTC
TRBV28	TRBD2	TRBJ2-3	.	CASSYPITLAGGTDTQYF	TGTGCCAGCAGTTACCCAATCACACTAGCGGGAGGCACAGATACGCAGTATTTT
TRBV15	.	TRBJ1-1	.	CATSRGPGGLGTEAFF	TGTGCCACCAGCAGAGGTCCGGGGGGGCTGGGGACTGAAGCTTTCTTT
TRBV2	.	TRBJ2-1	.	CASSENWENEQFF	TGTGCCAGCAGTGAAAATTGGGAGAATGAGCAGTTCTTC
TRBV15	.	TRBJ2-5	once	CATSRDGGIVAKTQYF	TGTGCCACCAGCAGAGATGGCGGTATAGTAGCAAAGACCCAGTACTTC
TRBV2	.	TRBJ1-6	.	CASSFRPPGEYNSPLHF	TGTGCCAGCAGTTTCCGTCCCCCAGGGGAGTATAATTCACCCCTCCACTTT
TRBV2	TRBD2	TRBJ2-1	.	CASRHRLAGGYNEQFF	TGTGCCAGCAGACACCGACTAGCGGGGGGCTACAATGAGCAGTTCTTC
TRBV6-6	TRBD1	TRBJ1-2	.	CASSSPTGGNYGYTF	TGTGCCAGCAGTTCTCCGACAGGGGGTAACTATGGCTACACCTTC
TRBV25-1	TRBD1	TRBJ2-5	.	CASSAGQVSGETQYF	TGTGCCAGCAGTGCGGGACAGGTCTCGGGGGAGACCCAGTACTTC
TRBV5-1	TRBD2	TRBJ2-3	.	CASSLDRGGATDTQYF	TGCGCCAGCAGCTTGGACCGGGGGGGGGCCACAGATACGCAGTATTTT
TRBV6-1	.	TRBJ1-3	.	CASSENRVRAGNTIYF	TGTGCCAGCAGTGAAAATCGAGTCAGGGCCGGAAACACCATATATTTT